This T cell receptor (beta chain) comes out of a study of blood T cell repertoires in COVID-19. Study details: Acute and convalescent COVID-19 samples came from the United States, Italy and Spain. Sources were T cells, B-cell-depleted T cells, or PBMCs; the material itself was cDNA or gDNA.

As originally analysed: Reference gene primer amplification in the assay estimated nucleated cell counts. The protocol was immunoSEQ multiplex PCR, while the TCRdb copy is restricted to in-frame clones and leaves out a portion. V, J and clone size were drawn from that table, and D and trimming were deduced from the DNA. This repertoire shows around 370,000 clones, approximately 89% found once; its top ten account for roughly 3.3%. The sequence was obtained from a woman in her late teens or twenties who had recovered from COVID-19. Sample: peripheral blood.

The CDR3 loop is CASSTASGTRNEQFF. CDR3 nucleotide sequence: TGTGCCAGCAGCACCGCCTCCGGGACACGCAATGAGCAGTTCTTC. The chain employs TRBV5-4 and TRBJ2-1; possible D gene TRBD1, 6 bases. This CDR3 has 15 residues. The V gene's germline CDR1 is SGHNT and CDR2 YYREEE (reference sequence). With 4 bases removed from V and 6 bases from J, the gap between germline ends came to 17 bases.